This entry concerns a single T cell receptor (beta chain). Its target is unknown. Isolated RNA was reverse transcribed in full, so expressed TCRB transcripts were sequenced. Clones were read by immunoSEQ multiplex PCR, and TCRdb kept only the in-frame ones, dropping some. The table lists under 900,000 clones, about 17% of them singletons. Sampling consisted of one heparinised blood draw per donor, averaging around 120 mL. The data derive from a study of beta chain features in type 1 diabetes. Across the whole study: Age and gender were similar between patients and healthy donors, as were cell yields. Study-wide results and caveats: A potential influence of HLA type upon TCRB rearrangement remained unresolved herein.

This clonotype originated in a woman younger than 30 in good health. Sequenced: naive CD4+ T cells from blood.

CDR3 region: CASSHRLVEGTGELFF. DNA of the CDR3: TGTGCCAGCAGTCACCGCTTGGTAGAGGGGACCGGGGAGCTGTTTTTT. The rearrangement links TRBV7-2 to TRBJ2-2, with D perhaps matching TRBD1 or TRBD2 (5 bases each). The CDR3 totals 16 residues. Deletions cut 6 bases from V and 5 bases from J, with 19 bases between. Germline V gene lookup returns CDR1 SGHTA and CDR2 FQGNSA. Supplemented by reference TRBV7-2 and TRBJ2-2, the full variable domain reads GAGVSQSPSNKVTEKGKDVELRCDPISGHTALYWYRQSLGQGLEFLIYFQGNSAPDKSGLPSDRFSAERTGGSVSTLTIQRTQQEDSAVYLCASSHRLVEGTGELFFGEGSRLTVL.